The 25 T cell receptor beta chains below all came from one sample that was sequenced in a study of T cell changes during pregnancy in multiple sclerosis. The protocol was immunoSEQ multiplex PCR, while the TCRdb copy is restricted to in-frame clones and leaves out a portion. The data contain 42,000 or so clones, around 91% of them singletons. This sample comprised CD8+ T cells from peripheral blood mononuclear cells, obtained in the first trimester of pregnancy. Receptors originate from a female donor with multiple sclerosis, enrolled in a pregnancy study.

The V and J genes are TRBV10-1 and TRBJ2-7, with 8 nucleotides matching TRBD2. There are 13 residues in the CDR3. V lost 2 bases to trimming and J lost 6 bases; unmatched junction nucleotides: 3. CDR1 and CDR2 from the germline V gene are WNHNN and SYGVQD (reference sequence). CDR3 amino acids: CASSEGLAGEQYF. In nucleotides, the CDR3 is TGCGCCAGCAGTGAGGGACTAGCCGGCGAGCAGTACTTC.

This chain links TRBV25-1 with TRBJ1-1, with a weak D call TRBD1 (6 bases). In germline, CDR1 is MGHDK, CDR2 SYGVNS. The CDR3 sequence is 14 residues long. V lost 5 bases and J lost 2, with 12 bases in between. CDR3 sequence: CASSITGINTEAFF. The DNA for the CDR3 is TGTGCCAGCAGTATTACAGGGATTAACACTGAAGCTTTCTTT.

The chain uses TRBV5-1 and TRBJ2-1; 7 bases map to TRBD1. CDR1 and CDR2 from the germline V gene are SGHRS and YFSETQ. This CDR3 region has 15 residues. V shed 0 bases and J 4 bases; nucleotides not matched to a gene: 4. The CDR3 DNA reads TGCGCCAGCAGCTTGGCGGGACAGTTATACAATGAGCAGTTCTTC. Its translation: CASSLAGQLYNEQFF.

The chain combines TRBV6-1 with TRBJ2-3; D is uncertain. Trimming took off 4 bases at V and 4 bases at J, with 12 bases between the two ends. Germline V lookup: CDR1 MNHNS, CDR2 SASEGT. The CDR3 is 14 residues long. The CDR3 DNA reads TGTGCCAGCAGTGGGTCAGGTGGGTCAGATACGCAGTATTTT. It codes for CASSGSGGSDTQYF.

The J gene is TRBJ1-1, the V gene TRBV7-2; D gene uncertain. The CDR3 is made up of 17 amino acids. From germline, CDR1 is SGHTA and CDR2 FQGNSA. The germline V and J ends were trimmed by 1 base and 0 bases, with 15 bases remaining between them. The CDR3 coding sequence is TGTGCCAGCAGCTTAGGTGGTTGGCAGGTGATGAACACTGAAGCTTTCTTT. Its translation: CASSLGGWQVMNTEAFF.

As for this clone: Its ends do not fully match the called genes, so a read error is possible. The chain has TRBV4-3 and TRBJ1-3, with D possibly being TRBD1 (6 bases). Germline values: CDR1 LGHNA, CDR2 YSLEER. The CDR3 contains 12 residues. The CDR3 loop reads CASSQDGGALIF. The CDR3 bases are TGCGCCAGCAGCCAAGATGGGGGGGCCTTAATTTTT.

The CDR3 nucleotides read TGCAGCGAAAGAGGACTAGGGAATGAGCAGTTCTTC. Translating it yields CSERGLGNEQFF. The V gene is TRBV29-1, the J gene TRBJ2-1, with 7 bases lining up with TRBD2. V dropped 7 bases and J dropped 7; count of bases not matched to a gene: 7. CDR3 length: 12 amino acids. CDR1 is SQVTM, CDR2 ANQGSEA, per germline.

The J gene is TRBJ1-1, the V gene TRBV7-8; a weak D match, TRBD1 (6 bases). V dropped 4 bases and J dropped 2 bases, with 17 bases sitting between them. Germline loops: CDR1 SGHVS, CDR2 FQNEAQ. The CDR3 is 16 amino acids. The CDR3 DNA sequence: TGTGCCAGCAGCTCCCTGGACAGCTGGCTCAACACTGAAGCTTTCTTT. This encodes CASSSLDSWLNTEAFF.

V usage is TRBV7-3 and J usage is TRBJ1-1; D is perhaps TRBD1 (5 bases). The CDR3 covers 21 residues. V lost 5 bases and J 0 bases, leaving 31 bases between the germline ends. Germline V CDR1 and CDR2: SGHTA, FQGTGA. The CDR3 DNA reads TGTGCCAGCAGCCCCAACCTGGGGGGTCTCCGCTCAGCAAGTATGAACACTGAAGCTTTCTTT. It codes for CASSPNLGGLRSASMNTEAFF.

The genes are TRBV5-5 and TRBJ2-7; 7 nucleotides align to TRBD2. Germline V gives CDR1 SGHKS, CDR2 YYEKEE (reference sequence). V lost 1 base, J lost 6 bases, and 10 bases stayed unmatched. The CDR3 contains 15 residues. CDR3 DNA: TGTGCCAGCAGCTTGACTAGCGATCCTCTACGCGAGCAGTACTTC. Encoded protein: CASSLTSDPLREQYF.

The chain carries TRBV2 and TRBJ2-7; a weak D match, TRBD2 (5 bases). CDR3 size: 12 residues. Germline CDR1 and CDR2: SNHLY and FYNNEI. V lost 1 base to trimming and J lost 5 bases, with 6 bases between them. CDR3 DNA sequence: TGTGCCAGCAGTGAAGAGGAGGACGAGCAGTACTTC. Translated: CASSEEEDEQYF.

This chain links TRBV5-6 with TRBJ2-7, with D tentatively TRBD2 (7 bases). The germline V gene has CDR1 SGHDT and CDR2 YYEEEE. V shed 0 bases and J shed 6 bases, with 13 bases lying between them. CDR3 length: 14 residues. Here the CDR3 DNA reads TGTGCCAGCAGCTTGGGGGGGGGCCGGGGCGAGCAGTACTTC. Translated, it gives CASSLGGGRGEQYF.

The chain carries TRBV4-3 and TRBJ2-6; tentatively, D is TRBD2 (5 bases). Germline-derived CDR1 and CDR2 are LGHNA and YSLEER. Trimming took 0 bases from V and 1 from J, leaving 7 bases between them. This CDR3 is 16 amino acids long. This CDR3 is CASSQDRGSGANVLTF. CDR3 DNA sequence: TGCGCCAGCAGCCAAGATCGGGGTTCTGGGGCCAACGTCCTGACTTTC.

The CDR3 DNA reads as TGTGCCAGCAGCTCGGTAGCGGGAGGGCCGGCTACGCAGTATTTT. It is translated as CASSSVAGGPATQYF. The V and J genes are TRBV7-9 and TRBJ2-3; TRBD2 aligns across 11 bases. Unmatched junction bases numbered 8, after V lost 4 bases and J lost 8 bases. This CDR3 has 15 amino acids. The germline V gene has CDR1 SEHNR and CDR2 FQNEAQ (reference sequence).

The V gene is TRBV2, the J gene TRBJ2-7, with TRBD1 matching over 7 bases. This CDR3 is 14 amino acids long. Germline loops: CDR1 SNHLY, CDR2 FYNNEI. Trimming removed 4 bases from V and 3 bases from J; junction bases left unmatched: 6. In DNA form, the CDR3 reads TGTGCCAGCAGTGCAGTGGGACAGATCTACGAGCAGTACTTC. It yields the protein CASSAVGQIYEQYF.

This clone occurred once. This chain uses TRBV27 with TRBJ2-6; 9 nucleotides agree with TRBD1. The germline gives CDR1 MNHEY, CDR2 SMNVEV (reference sequence). The CDR3 runs to 18 residues. The ends lost 2 bases at V and 0 bases at J; junction bases unmatched: 5. The CDR3 protein is CASSLIRTGVSGANVLTF. In DNA, the CDR3 is TGTGCCAGCAGTTTAATCCGGACAGGGGTCTCTGGGGCCAACGTCCTGACTTTC.

This clone was seen once. Other DNA sequences in this specimen translate into the identical CDR3. The chain combines TRBV14 with TRBJ1-2; D is unclear. CDR3 length: 17 residues. Trimming stripped 4 bases from V and 4 bases from J, with 22 bases between. From germline, CDR1 is SGHDN and CDR2 FVKESK. As DNA, the CDR3 is TGTGCCAGCAGCCCCCGGATCGGTCTTCCAGGTGGCTATGGCTACACCTTC. It is translated as CASSPRIGLPGGYGYTF. Combining the CDR3 with reference TRBV14 and TRBJ1-2 gives the whole variable domain EAGVTQFPSHSVIEKGQTVTLRCDPISGHDNLYWYRRVMGKEIKFLLHFVKESKQDESGMPNNRFLAERTGGTYSTLKVQPAELEDSGVYFCASSPRIGLPGGYGYTFGSGTRLTVV.

The chain employs TRBV7-6 and TRBJ2-1; D remains unclear. Trimming pared 4 bases from V and 1 base from J, leaving 11 bases between. The CDR3 has 15 amino acids. CDR1 and CDR2 (germline): SGHVS, FNYEAQ. The CDR3 region has the DNA TGTGCCAGCAGCTCCGGTCCTGTTTCCTACAATGAGCAGTTCTTC. It encodes CASSSGPVSYNEQFF.

The chain uses TRBV14 and TRBJ1-6; TRBD1 agrees at 8 bases. Losses at the gene ends were 1 base for V and 8 bases for J; bases not matched to a gene: 4. CDR1 is SGHDN and CDR2 is FVKESK in the germline V gene. CDR3 size: 15 residues. Here the CDR3 reads CASSQVTGEDSPLHF. The CDR3 DNA sequence: TGTGCCAGCAGCCAAGTGACAGGGGAGGATTCACCCCTCCACTTT. Full variable domain (missing parts from reference TRBV14 and TRBJ1-6): EAGVTQFPSHSVIEKGQTVTLRCDPISGHDNLYWYRRVMGKEIKFLLHFVKESKQDESGMPNNRFLAERTGGTYSTLKVQPAELEDSGVYFCASSQVTGEDSPLHFGNGTRLTVT.

This rearrangement joins TRBV7-8 to TRBJ2-7, with TRBD1 as a possible D gene (6 bases). V lost 7 bases and J lost 2, with 24 bases in between. Germline assignment: CDR1 SGHVS and CDR2 FQNEAQ. CDR3 length: 17 amino acids. The CDR3 loop is CASTPLTQGSKTYEQYF. CDR3 coding DNA: TGTGCCAGCACCCCCCTGACACAGGGCTCTAAAACCTACGAGCAGTACTTC.

The rearrangement links TRBV13 to TRBJ1-2, with 7 bases matching TRBD1. J lost 3 bases, V lost 0 bases, and 4 bases had no gene match. The CDR3 extends over 15 amino acids. Germline V gene lookup returns CDR1 PRHDT and CDR2 FYEKMQ (reference sequence). The CDR3: CASSLGLTGYYGYTF. As DNA, the CDR3 is TGTGCCAGCAGCTTAGGATTGACAGGGTACTATGGCTACACCTTC. Full variable domain (remainder filled in from reference TRBV13 and TRBJ1-2): AAGVIQSPRHLIKEKRETATLKCYPIPRHDTVYWYQQGPGQDPQFLISFYEKMQSDKGSIPDRFSAQQFSDYHSELNMSSLELGDSALYFCASSLGLTGYYGYTFGSGTRLTVV.

This chain connects TRBV4-1 to TRBJ2-2, with TRBD2 matching 12 bases. The CDR3 length is 16 residues. The germline gives CDR1 MGHRA, CDR2 YSYEKL. After removal of 4 bases from V and 5 bases from J, the junction contained 5 bases not matched to a gene. CDR3 nucleotide sequence: TGCGCCAGCAGCCTCGACGGACTAGCGGGGACCGGGGAGCTGTTTTTT. Its translation is CASSLDGLAGTGELFF.

The genes are TRBV6-5 and TRBJ1-3; no reliable D call. V gave up 0 bases and J gave up 0 bases, with 9 bases separating them. The CDR3 covers 16 residues. CDR1 and CDR2 from the germline V gene are MNHEY and SVGAGI. DNA for the CDR3: TGTGCCAGCAGTTACTCGGCAGGTCGCTCTGGAAACACCATATATTTT. This translates into CASSYSAGRSGNTIYF.

The chain has TRBV10-2 and TRBJ1-1; D may be TRBD1 (5 bases). The CDR3 runs to 15 residues. V gave up 5 bases and J gave up 3 bases, with 16 bases separating them. The germline gives CDR1 WSHSY, CDR2 SAAADI. The CDR3 sequence is CASSKSRDYYTEAFF. The CDR3 bases are TGCGCCAGCAGTAAATCCAGGGATTACTACACTGAAGCTTTCTTT.

Sample share makes this clone medium-sized. The chain has TRBV29-1 and TRBJ1-1; 7 bases fit TRBD1. V shed 2 bases, J shed 4 bases, and the junction held 1 base outside the gene matches. This CDR3 has 12 amino acids. Germline V gene data show CDR1 as SQVTM and CDR2 as ANQGSEA. The CDR3 reads CSVEQGVTEAFF. Here the CDR3 DNA reads TGCAGCGTTGAACAGGGGGTCACTGAAGCTTTCTTT.